This T cell receptor beta chain is drawn from a study of blood T cell repertoires in COVID-19. Study overall: Sites across the United States, Italy and Spain contributed samples from acute and convalescent COVID-19. From T cells, B-cell-depleted T cells, or PBMCs came the material, which was cDNA or gDNA.

As handled by the study authors: From reference gene primer amplification, estimates of nucleated cell counts were derived. Using immunoSEQ multiplex PCR, the repertoire was profiled, and TCRdb retains in-frame clones only, with some absent. V, J and clone size reflect that table, while D and trimming were determined from the DNA. The sample has approximately 74,000 clones, more than 85% seen once. This clone was observed once. Germline assignment: CDR1 KGHDR and CDR2 SFDVKD. V was clipped by 1 base and J by 3 bases, with 10 bases between them. This CDR3 has 15 residues. The clonotype was recovered from a woman aged 55-69 years with active COVID-19. This chain links TRBV24-1 with TRBJ2-3; D gene uncertain. Sequencing used peripheral blood. This chain's CDR3 is CATSDFTSRTDTQYF. As DNA, the CDR3 is TGTGCCACCAGTGATTTCACCAGCAGGACAGATACGCAGTATTTT.